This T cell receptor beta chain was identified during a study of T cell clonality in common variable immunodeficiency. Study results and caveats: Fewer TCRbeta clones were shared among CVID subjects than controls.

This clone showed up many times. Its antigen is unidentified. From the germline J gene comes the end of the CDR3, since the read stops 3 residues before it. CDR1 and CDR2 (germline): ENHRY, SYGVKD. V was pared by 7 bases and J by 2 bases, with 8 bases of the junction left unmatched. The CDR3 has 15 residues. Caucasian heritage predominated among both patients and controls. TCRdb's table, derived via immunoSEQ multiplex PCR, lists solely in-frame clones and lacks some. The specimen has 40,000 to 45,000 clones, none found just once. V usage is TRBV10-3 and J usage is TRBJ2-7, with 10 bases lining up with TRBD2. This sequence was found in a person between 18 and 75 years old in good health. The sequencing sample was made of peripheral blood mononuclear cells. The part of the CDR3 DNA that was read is TGTGCCATCACTACCGGGACTAGCGATACCTACGAG. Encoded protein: CAITTGTSDTYE. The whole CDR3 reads CAITTGTSDTYEQYF.